This T cell receptor (beta chain) stems from a study of blood T cell repertoires in COVID-19. CDR1 and CDR2 from the germline V gene are SGHTA and FQGNSA. CDR3 length: 14 residues. The V end was cut by 1 base, the J end by 7 bases, with 14 bases between. In the original analysis: Amplifying reference gene primers gave estimates of nucleated cell counts. Profiling relied on immunoSEQ multiplex PCR, and the TCRdb table lists in-frame clones only, not all of them. V, J and clone size are those of that table, while D and trimming were read from the DNA. The sample holds some 250,000 clones; around 85% are singletons and the top ten take 3%.

The receptor comes from a woman under 40 who had recovered from COVID-19. This chain links TRBV7-2 with TRBJ2-7; no clear D. Sequencing used peripheral blood. The CDR3 loop reads CASSLDWRRGEQYF. CDR3 in DNA: TGTGCCAGCAGCTTAGATTGGCGGAGAGGTGAGCAGTACTTC.